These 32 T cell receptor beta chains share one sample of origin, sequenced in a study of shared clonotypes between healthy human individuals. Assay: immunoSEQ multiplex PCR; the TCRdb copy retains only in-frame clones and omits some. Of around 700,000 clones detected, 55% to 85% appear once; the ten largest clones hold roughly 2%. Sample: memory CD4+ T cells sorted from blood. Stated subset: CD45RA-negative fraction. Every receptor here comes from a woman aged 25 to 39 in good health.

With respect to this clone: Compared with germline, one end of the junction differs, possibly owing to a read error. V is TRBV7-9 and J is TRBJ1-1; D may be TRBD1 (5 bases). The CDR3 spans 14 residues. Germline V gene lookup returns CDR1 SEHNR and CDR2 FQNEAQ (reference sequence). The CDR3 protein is CASSLGAGNAEAFF. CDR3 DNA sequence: TGTGCCAGCAGCTTAGGTGCAGGGAACGCTGAAGCTTTCTTT.

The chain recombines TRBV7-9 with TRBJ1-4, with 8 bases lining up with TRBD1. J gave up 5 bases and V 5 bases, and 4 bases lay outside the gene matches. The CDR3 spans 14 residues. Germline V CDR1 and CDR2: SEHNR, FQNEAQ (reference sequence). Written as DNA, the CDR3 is TGTGCCAGCAGCACGGGACAGGTCAATGAAAAACTGTTTTTT. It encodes CASSTGQVNEKLFF.

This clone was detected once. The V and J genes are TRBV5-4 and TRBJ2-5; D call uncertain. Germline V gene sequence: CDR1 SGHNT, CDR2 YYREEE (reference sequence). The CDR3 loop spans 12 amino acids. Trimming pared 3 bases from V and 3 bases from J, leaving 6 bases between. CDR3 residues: CASSYAEETQYF. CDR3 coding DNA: TGTGCCAGCAGCTACGCTGAAGAGACCCAGTACTTC.

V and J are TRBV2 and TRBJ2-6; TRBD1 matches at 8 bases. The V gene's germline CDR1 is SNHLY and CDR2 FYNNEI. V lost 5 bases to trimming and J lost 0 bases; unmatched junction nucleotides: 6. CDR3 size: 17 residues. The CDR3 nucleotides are TGTGCCAGCAGTAAGGACAGGGCCATCTCTGGGGCCAACGTCCTGACTTTC. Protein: CASSKDRAISGANVLTF.

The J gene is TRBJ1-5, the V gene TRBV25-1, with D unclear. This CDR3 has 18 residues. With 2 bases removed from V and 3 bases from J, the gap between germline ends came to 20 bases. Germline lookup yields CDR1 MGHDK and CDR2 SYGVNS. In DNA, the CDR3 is TGTGCCAGCAGTGAAAATTGGAGACACAATCCTTCCAATCAGCCCCAGCATTTT. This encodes CASSENWRHNPSNQPQHF.

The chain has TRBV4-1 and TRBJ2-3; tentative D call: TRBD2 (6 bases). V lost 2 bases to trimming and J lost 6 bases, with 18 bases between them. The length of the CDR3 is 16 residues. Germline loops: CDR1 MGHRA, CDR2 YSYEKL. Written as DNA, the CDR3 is TGCGCCAGCAGCCAAACGAAGAGCGGGCTTCCTGATACGCAGTATTTT. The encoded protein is CASSQTKSGLPDTQYF.

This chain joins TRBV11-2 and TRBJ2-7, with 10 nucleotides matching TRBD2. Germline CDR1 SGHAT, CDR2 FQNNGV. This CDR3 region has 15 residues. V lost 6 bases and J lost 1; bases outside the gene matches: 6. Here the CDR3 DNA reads TGTGCCAGCAGGGATCCGGGACTAGCGTCCTACGAGCAGTACTTC. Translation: CASRDPGLASYEQYF.

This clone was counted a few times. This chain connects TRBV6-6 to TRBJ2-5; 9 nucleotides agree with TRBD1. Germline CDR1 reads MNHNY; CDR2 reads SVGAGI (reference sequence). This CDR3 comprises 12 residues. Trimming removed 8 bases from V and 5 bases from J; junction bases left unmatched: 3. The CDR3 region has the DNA TGTGCCAGCGGACAGGGGCCTGAGACCCAGTACTTC. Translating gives CASGQGPETQYF.

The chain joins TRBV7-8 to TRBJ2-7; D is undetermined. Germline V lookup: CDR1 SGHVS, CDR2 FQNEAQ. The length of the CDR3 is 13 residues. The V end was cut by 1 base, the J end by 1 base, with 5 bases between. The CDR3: CASSLEVSYEQYF. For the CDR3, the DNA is TGTGCCAGCAGCTTAGAGGTGTCCTACGAGCAGTACTTC.

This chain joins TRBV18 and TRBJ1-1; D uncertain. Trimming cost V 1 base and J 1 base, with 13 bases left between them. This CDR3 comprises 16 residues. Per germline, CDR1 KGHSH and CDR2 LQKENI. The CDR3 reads CASSPRPPGGNTEAFF. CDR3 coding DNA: TGTGCCAGCTCACCACGGCCACCCGGAGGGAACACTGAAGCTTTCTTT.

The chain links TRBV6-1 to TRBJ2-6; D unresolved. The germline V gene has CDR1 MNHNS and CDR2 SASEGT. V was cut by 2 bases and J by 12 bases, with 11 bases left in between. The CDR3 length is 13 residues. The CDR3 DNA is TGTGCCAGCAGTGAAACACCCGCTGGCGTCCTGACTTTC. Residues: CASSETPAGVLTF.

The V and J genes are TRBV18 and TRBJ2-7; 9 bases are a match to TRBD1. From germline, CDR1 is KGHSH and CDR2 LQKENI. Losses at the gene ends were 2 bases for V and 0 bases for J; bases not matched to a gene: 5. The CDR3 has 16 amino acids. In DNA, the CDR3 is TGTGCCAGCTCACCAGCCGGGACAGGGCGCTCCTACGAGCAGTACTTC. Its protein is CASSPAGTGRSYEQYF.

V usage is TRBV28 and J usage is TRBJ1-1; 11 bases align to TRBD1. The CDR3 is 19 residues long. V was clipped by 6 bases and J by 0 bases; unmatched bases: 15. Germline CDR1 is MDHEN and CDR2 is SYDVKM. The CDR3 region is CASSHIPRDRGILNTEAFF. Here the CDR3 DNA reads TGTGCCAGCAGCCATATACCCCGGGACAGGGGGATCTTGAACACTGAAGCTTTCTTT. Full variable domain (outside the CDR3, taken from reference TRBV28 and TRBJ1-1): DVKVTQSSRYLVKRTGEKVFLECVQDMDHENMFWYRQDPGLGLRLIYFSYDVKMKEKGDIPEGYSVSREKKERFSLILESASTNQTSMYLCASSHIPRDRGILNTEAFFGQGTRLTVV.

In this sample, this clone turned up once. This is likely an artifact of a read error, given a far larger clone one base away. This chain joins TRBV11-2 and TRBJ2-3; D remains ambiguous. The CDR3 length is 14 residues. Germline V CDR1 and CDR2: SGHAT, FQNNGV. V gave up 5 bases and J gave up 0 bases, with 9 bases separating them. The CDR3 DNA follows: TGTGCCAGCAGCCCCCAGGTTAGCACAGATACGCAGTATTTT. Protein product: CASSPQVSTDTQYF.

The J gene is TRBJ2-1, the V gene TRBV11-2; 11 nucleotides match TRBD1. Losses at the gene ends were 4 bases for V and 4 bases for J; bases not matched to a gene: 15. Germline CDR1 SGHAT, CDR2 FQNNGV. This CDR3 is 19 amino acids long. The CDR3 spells CASSSIRDRGKKIYNEQFF. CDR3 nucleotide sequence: TGTGCCAGCAGCTCAATCCGGGACAGGGGGAAGAAAATATACAATGAGCAGTTCTTC.

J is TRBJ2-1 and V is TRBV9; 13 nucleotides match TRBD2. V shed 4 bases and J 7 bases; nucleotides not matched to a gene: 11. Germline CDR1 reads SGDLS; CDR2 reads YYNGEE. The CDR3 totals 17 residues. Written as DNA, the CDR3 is TGTGCCAGCAGCTACCGACCCGGGACTAGCGGGAAGAATGAGCAGTTCTTC. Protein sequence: CASSYRPGTSGKNEQFF.

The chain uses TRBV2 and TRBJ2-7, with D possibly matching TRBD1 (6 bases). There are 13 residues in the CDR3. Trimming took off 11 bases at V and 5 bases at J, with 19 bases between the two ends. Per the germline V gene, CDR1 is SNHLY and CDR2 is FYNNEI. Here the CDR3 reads CASTGKIPDEQYF. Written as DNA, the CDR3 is TGTGCCTCTACAGGGAAGATTCCCGACGAGCAGTACTTC.

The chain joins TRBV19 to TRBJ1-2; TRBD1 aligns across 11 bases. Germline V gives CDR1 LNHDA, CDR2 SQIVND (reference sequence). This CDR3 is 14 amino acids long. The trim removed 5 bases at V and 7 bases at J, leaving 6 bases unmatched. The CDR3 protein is CASSLTGTGGGYTF. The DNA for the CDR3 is TGTGCCAGTAGTCTCACCGGGACAGGGGGTGGCTACACCTTC.

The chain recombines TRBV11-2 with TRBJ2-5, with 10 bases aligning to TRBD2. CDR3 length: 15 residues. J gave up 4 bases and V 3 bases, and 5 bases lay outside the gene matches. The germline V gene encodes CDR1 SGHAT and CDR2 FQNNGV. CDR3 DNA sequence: TGTGCCAGCAGCTTCCTAGCGGGAGTAGGAGAGACCCAGTACTTC. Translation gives CASSFLAGVGETQYF.

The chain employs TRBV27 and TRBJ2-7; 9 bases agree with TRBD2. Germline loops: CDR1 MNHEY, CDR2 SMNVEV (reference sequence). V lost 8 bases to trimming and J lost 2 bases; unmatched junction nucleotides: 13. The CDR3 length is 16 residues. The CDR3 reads CASAFEAGGLTYEQYF. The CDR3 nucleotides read TGTGCCAGCGCTTTCGAGGCGGGAGGGCTAACCTACGAGCAGTACTTC.

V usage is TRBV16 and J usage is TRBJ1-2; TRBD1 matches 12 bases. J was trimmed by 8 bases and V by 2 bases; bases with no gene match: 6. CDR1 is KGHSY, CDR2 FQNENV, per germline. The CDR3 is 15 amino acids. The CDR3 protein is CASSQLGQGAGGYTF. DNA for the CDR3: TGTGCCAGCAGCCAACTGGGACAGGGGGCTGGCGGCTACACCTTC.

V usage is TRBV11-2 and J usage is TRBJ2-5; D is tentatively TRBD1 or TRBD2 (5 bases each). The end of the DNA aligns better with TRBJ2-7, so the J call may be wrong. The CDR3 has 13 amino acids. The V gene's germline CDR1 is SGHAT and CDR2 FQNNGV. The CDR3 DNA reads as TGTGCCAGCAGCCCCCGGGACCCCTACGAGCAGTACTTC. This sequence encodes CASSPRDPYEQYF.

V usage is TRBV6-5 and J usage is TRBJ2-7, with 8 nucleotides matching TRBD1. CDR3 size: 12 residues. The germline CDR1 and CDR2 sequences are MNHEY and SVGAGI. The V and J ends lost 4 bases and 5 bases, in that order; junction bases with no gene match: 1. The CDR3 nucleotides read TGTGCCAGCAGTTCGACAGGGGACGAGCAGTACTTC. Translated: CASSSTGDEQYF.

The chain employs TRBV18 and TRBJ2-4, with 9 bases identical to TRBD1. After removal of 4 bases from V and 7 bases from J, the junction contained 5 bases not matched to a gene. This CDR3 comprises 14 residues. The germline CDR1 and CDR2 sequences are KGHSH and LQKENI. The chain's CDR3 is CASSLDRGYNIQYF. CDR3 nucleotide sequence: TGTGCCAGCTCACTTGACAGGGGGTATAACATTCAGTACTTC.

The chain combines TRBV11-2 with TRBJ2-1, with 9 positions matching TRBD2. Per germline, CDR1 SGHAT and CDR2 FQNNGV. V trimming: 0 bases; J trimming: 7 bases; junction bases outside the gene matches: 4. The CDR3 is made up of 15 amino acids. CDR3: CASSLDRGRANEQFF. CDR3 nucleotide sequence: TGTGCCAGCAGCTTAGATCGCGGGAGGGCTAATGAGCAGTTCTTC.

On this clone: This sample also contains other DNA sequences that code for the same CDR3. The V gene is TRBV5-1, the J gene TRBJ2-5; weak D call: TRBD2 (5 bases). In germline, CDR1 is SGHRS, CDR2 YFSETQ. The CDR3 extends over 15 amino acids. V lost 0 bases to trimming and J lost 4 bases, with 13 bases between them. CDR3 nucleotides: TGCGCCAGCAGCTTGGGTGCGGGTACGGGAGAGACCCAGTACTTC. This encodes CASSLGAGTGETQYF.

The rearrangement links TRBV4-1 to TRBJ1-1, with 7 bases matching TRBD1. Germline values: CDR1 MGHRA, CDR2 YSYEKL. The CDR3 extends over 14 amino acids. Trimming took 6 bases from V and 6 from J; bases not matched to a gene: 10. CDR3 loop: CASSKEGGSSEAFF. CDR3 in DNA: TGCGCCAGCAGTAAGGAAGGGGGCAGTTCTGAAGCTTTCTTT.

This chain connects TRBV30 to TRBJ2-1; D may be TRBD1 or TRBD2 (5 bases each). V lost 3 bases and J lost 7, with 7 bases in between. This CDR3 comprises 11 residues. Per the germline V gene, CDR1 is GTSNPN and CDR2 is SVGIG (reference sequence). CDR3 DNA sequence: TGTGCCTGGAGCGAGGGGAATGAGCAGTTCTTC. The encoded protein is CAWSEGNEQFF.

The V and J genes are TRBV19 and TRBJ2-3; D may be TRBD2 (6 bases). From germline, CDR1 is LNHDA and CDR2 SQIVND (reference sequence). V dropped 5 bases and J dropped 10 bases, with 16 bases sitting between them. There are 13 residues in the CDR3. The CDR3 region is CASSAGPMKAQYF. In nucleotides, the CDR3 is TGTGCCAGTAGTGCGGGGCCGATGAAGGCGCAGTATTTT.

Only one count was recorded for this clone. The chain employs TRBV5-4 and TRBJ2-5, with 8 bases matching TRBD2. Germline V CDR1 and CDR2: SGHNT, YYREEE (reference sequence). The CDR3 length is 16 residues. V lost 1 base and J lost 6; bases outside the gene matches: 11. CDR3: CASSLPGTSGIKTQYF. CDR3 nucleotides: TGTGCCAGCAGCTTGCCCGGGACTAGTGGAATAAAGACCCAGTACTTC.

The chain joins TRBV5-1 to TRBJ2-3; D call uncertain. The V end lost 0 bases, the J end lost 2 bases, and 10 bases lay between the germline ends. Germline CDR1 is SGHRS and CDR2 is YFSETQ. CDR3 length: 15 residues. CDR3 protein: CASSLAGYYTDTQYF. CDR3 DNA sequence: TGCGCCAGCAGCTTGGCAGGTTATTACACAGATACGCAGTATTTT.

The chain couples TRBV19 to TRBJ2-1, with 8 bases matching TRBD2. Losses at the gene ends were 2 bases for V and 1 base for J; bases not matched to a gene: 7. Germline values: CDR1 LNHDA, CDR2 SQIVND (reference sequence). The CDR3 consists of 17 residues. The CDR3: CASSILRQRGSYNEQFF. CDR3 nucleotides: TGTGCCAGTAGTATACTGAGGCAGCGGGGGTCCTACAATGAGCAGTTCTTC.